These T cell receptor beta chains were read from a single sample in a study of blood T cell repertoires in COVID-19. Libraries were prepared by immunoSEQ multiplex PCR; TCRdb keeps only in-frame clonotypes and omits some of them. The table lists tens of thousands of clones, around 87% of them singletons, with roughly 17% in the top ten. The specimen sequenced was peripheral blood. The origin of the receptors is a human donor in a cohort sampled during active COVID-19. Both conserved end residues are part of each CDR3. The D gene is left open where the match is weak. The size field is filled for only some rows; it gives once, few, many or a size class.

clone_size: NA
d_call: NA
j_call: TRBJ2-2
v_call: TRBV5-4
cdr3_nt: TGTGCCAGCAGGTCTGGCGGGACAGCAATCACCGGGGAGCTGTTTTTT
cdr3_aa: CASRSGGTAITGELFF

clone_size: NA
d_call: TRBD1
j_call: TRBJ2-3
v_call: TRBV5-1
cdr3_nt: TGCGCCAGCAGCTTGCCCGGGACAGGAGACACAGATACGCAGTATTTT
cdr3_aa: CASSLPGTGDTDTQYF

clone_size: NA
d_call: TRBD2
j_call: TRBJ2-3
v_call: TRBV7-9
cdr3_nt: TGTGCCAGCAGCTTAAGTAGCGGGGGGATAGATACGCAGTATTTT
cdr3_aa: CASSLSSGGIDTQYF

clone_size: NA
d_call: TRBD1
j_call: TRBJ1-2
v_call: TRBV28
cdr3_nt: TGTGCCAGCAGTTCAACAGGGGGAGATGGCTACACCTTC
cdr3_aa: CASSSTGGDGYTF

clone_size: NA
d_call: NA
j_call: TRBJ2-3
v_call: TRBV10-2
cdr3_nt: TGCGCCAGCAGTGGCGCAGATACGCAGTATTTT
cdr3_aa: CASSGADTQYF

clone_size: NA
d_call: NA
j_call: TRBJ2-4
v_call: TRBV5-6
cdr3_nt: TGTGCCAGCAGCTATACAGTAGCCAAAAACATTCAGTACTTC
cdr3_aa: CASSYTVAKNIQYF

clone_size: once
d_call: NA
j_call: TRBJ1-1
v_call: TRBV3-1/TRBV3-2
cdr3_nt: TGTGCCAGCAGCCTCGGGGGGGGGAGCACTGAAGCTTTCTTT
cdr3_aa: CASSLGGGSTEAFF

clone_size: NA
d_call: TRBD1
j_call: TRBJ1-2
v_call: TRBV4-2
cdr3_nt: TGTGCCAGCAGCCGTGGGACAGGGCCTAACTATGGCTACACCTTC
cdr3_aa: CASSRGTGPNYGYTF

clone_size: NA
d_call: TRBD1
j_call: TRBJ1-6
v_call: TRBV28
cdr3_nt: TGTGCCAGCAGAAAGCCGGGACAGCCTACTTCACCCCTCCACTTT
cdr3_aa: CASRKPGQPTSPLHF

clone_size: NA
d_call: TRBD1
j_call: TRBJ1-2
v_call: TRBV28
cdr3_nt: TGTGCCAGCAGTCCCGGGGGACAGAACTATGGCTACACCTTC
cdr3_aa: CASSPGGQNYGYTF

clone_size: NA
d_call: TRBD2
j_call: TRBJ2-1
v_call: TRBV18
cdr3_nt: TGTGCCAGCTCACTTGTGGCTAGCGGGGGGTACTATAACTACAATGAGCAGTTCTTC
cdr3_aa: CASSLVASGGYYNYNEQFF

clone_size: NA
d_call: NA
j_call: TRBJ2-7
v_call: TRBV7-9
cdr3_nt: TGTGCCAGCAGCTTAGTTTCCCAATACGAGCAGTACTTC
cdr3_aa: CASSLVSQYEQYF

clone_size: NA
d_call: TRBD1
j_call: TRBJ2-7
v_call: TRBV18
cdr3_nt: TGTGCCAGCTCACCACCAGGGACAGCCCCCCGCGAGCAGTACTTC
cdr3_aa: CASSPPGTAPREQYF

clone_size: NA
d_call: NA
j_call: TRBJ1-5
v_call: TRBV24-1
cdr3_nt: TGTGCCACCGGGCTTAGTAATCAGCCCCAGCATTTT
cdr3_aa: CATGLSNQPQHF

clone_size: NA
d_call: NA
j_call: TRBJ1-5
v_call: TRBV6-6
cdr3_nt: TGTGCCAGCAGTTACGCGGTGGAACAGCCCCAGCATTTT
cdr3_aa: CASSYAVEQPQHF

clone_size: NA
d_call: NA
j_call: TRBJ1-4
v_call: TRBV7-9
cdr3_nt: TGTGCCAGCAGCTTAGCGCTAGGTGCAACTAATGAAAAACTGTTTTTT
cdr3_aa: CASSLALGATNEKLFF

clone_size: NA
d_call: NA
j_call: TRBJ1-5
v_call: TRBV6-5
cdr3_nt: TGTGCCATCCGCCCCGACTCGGCGGGTAATCAGCCCCAGCATTTT
cdr3_aa: CAIRPDSAGNQPQHF

clone_size: NA
d_call: TRBD2
j_call: TRBJ2-6
v_call: TRBV30
cdr3_nt: TGTGCCTCACCGACTAGCGGGGGGGCGGCTGGGGCCAACGTCCTGACTTTC
cdr3_aa: CASPTSGGAAGANVLTF

clone_size: NA
d_call: NA
j_call: TRBJ1-2
v_call: TRBV7-9
cdr3_nt: TGTGCCAGCAGCTTTTCTGGGGGGGACTATGGCTACACCTTC
cdr3_aa: CASSFSGGDYGYTF

clone_size: NA
d_call: TRBD2
j_call: TRBJ2-2
v_call: TRBV19
cdr3_nt: TGTGCCAGTAGTGGGACTAGCGGAACCGGGGAGCTGTTTTTT
cdr3_aa: CASSGTSGTGELFF

clone_size: NA
d_call: TRBD1
j_call: TRBJ1-1
v_call: TRBV15
cdr3_nt: TGTGCCACCAGCAGGTGGGGGGACAGGGGCCACACTGAAGCTTTCTTT
cdr3_aa: CATSRWGDRGHTEAFF

clone_size: NA
d_call: TRBD1
j_call: TRBJ1-5
v_call: TRBV5-6
cdr3_nt: TGTGCCAGCAGCTTGCAGGGACAGGGGTATCAGCCCCAGCATTTT
cdr3_aa: CASSLQGQGYQPQHF

clone_size: NA
d_call: NA
j_call: TRBJ1-2
v_call: TRBV19
cdr3_nt: TGTGCCAGTAGTATAGGGGGCAGTTTCGATGGCTACACCTTC
cdr3_aa: CASSIGGSFDGYTF

clone_size: NA
d_call: NA
j_call: TRBJ2-3
v_call: TRBV2
cdr3_nt: TGTGCCAGCAGGACAGACATCACAGATACGCAGTATTTT
cdr3_aa: CASRTDITDTQYF

clone_size: NA
d_call: NA
j_call: TRBJ2-4
v_call: TRBV7-9
cdr3_nt: TGTGCCAGCAGCCCCCCCGCGCCCAAAAACATTCAGTACTTC
cdr3_aa: CASSPPAPKNIQYF

clone_size: NA
d_call: NA
j_call: TRBJ1-2
v_call: TRBV7-9
cdr3_nt: TGTGCCAGCAGCGTCATCCTAACTGGCTACACCTTC
cdr3_aa: CASSVILTGYTF

clone_size: NA
d_call: NA
j_call: TRBJ1-5
v_call: TRBV30
cdr3_nt: TGTGCCTGGAGTGTAAGCCCTCAGCCCCAGCATTTT
cdr3_aa: CAWSVSPQPQHF

clone_size: NA
d_call: NA
j_call: TRBJ1-1
v_call: TRBV10-1
cdr3_nt: TGCGCCAGCAGCGCCGGACAGTTTGAAGCTTTCTTT
cdr3_aa: CASSAGQFEAFF

clone_size: NA
d_call: NA
j_call: TRBJ1-4
v_call: TRBV12-3/TRBV12-4
cdr3_nt: TGTGCCAGCAGTTTAAGAGGAGGGAAACTGTTTTTT
cdr3_aa: CASSLRGGKLFF

clone_size: NA
d_call: TRBD1
j_call: TRBJ2-5
v_call: TRBV2
cdr3_nt: TGTGCCAGCAGCTATAGGACAGGGGCTTTCCAAGAGACCCAGTACTTC
cdr3_aa: CASSYRTGAFQETQYF

clone_size: NA
d_call: NA
j_call: TRBJ2-1
v_call: TRBV6-1
cdr3_nt: TGTGCCAGCAGTGAAGTAGGGGTGACGGTGGATGAGCAGTTCTTC
cdr3_aa: CASSEVGVTVDEQFF

clone_size: few
d_call: TRBD1
j_call: TRBJ1-5
v_call: TRBV5-8
cdr3_nt: TGTGCCAGCAGCCGGGCCGGGACAGGGTCGTCGCAGCCCCAGCATTTT
cdr3_aa: CASSRAGTGSSQPQHF

clone_size: NA
d_call: NA
j_call: TRBJ1-6
v_call: TRBV19
cdr3_nt: TGTGCCAGTAGTATGGTAGCCAACTCCTATAATTCACCCCTCCACTTT
cdr3_aa: CASSMVANSYNSPLHF

clone_size: NA
d_call: NA
j_call: TRBJ2-5
v_call: TRBV30
cdr3_nt: TGTGCCTGGAATCGAGACAACCTGCTTTACTTC
cdr3_aa: CAWNRDNLLYF

clone_size: NA
d_call: TRBD1
j_call: TRBJ1-1
v_call: TRBV27
cdr3_nt: TGTGCCAGCAGAGGGGGCTCAACTGAAGCTTTCTTT
cdr3_aa: CASRGGSTEAFF

clone_size: NA
d_call: NA
j_call: TRBJ1-2
v_call: TRBV28
cdr3_nt: TGTGCCAGCAGTCCCGCAGGTCTTCTTAGTAACTATGGCTACACCTTC
cdr3_aa: CASSPAGLLSNYGYTF

clone_size: once
d_call: TRBD1
j_call: TRBJ1-1
v_call: TRBV19
cdr3_nt: TGTGCCAGTAGTGTGGGGGACAGCCTAGCGGAAGCTTTCTTT
cdr3_aa: CASSVGDSLAEAFF

clone_size: NA
d_call: NA
j_call: TRBJ1-1
v_call: TRBV30
cdr3_nt: TGTGCCTGGAACGCAGGATCAGGGGCTGAAGCTTTCTTT
cdr3_aa: CAWNAGSGAEAFF

clone_size: NA
d_call: TRBD1
j_call: TRBJ1-6
v_call: TRBV18
cdr3_nt: TGTGCCAGCTCACCGGGGACAGGGGGCTATAATTCACCCCTCCACTTT
cdr3_aa: CASSPGTGGYNSPLHF

clone_size: NA
d_call: NA
j_call: TRBJ1-5
v_call: TRBV5-6
cdr3_nt: TGTGCCAGCAGCTTGAGTGGGGGGTACAATCAGCCCCAGCATTTT
cdr3_aa: CASSLSGGYNQPQHF

clone_size: once
d_call: NA
j_call: TRBJ2-5
v_call: TRBV12-3/TRBV12-4
cdr3_nt: TGTGCCAGCAGTTCTAGGGAGACCCAGTACTTC
cdr3_aa: CASSSRETQYF

clone_size: NA
d_call: NA
j_call: TRBJ1-2
v_call: TRBV2
cdr3_nt: TGTGCCAGCAGCGGGGAGTATGGCTACACCTTC
cdr3_aa: CASSGEYGYTF

clone_size: NA
d_call: NA
j_call: TRBJ1-2
v_call: TRBV7-8
cdr3_nt: TGTGCCAGCAGCTTAGACACAGGGAACTATGGCTACACCTTC
cdr3_aa: CASSLDTGNYGYTF

clone_size: NA
d_call: NA
j_call: TRBJ2-7
v_call: TRBV11-2
cdr3_nt: TGTGCCAGCAGCTTAGAAAGGACATCTACCTACGAGCAGTACTTC
cdr3_aa: CASSLERTSTYEQYF

clone_size: NA
d_call: TRBD1
j_call: TRBJ1-2
v_call: TRBV6-5
cdr3_nt: TGTGCCAGCAGGGTCGGACAGGGAATTAACTATGGCTACACCTTC
cdr3_aa: CASRVGQGINYGYTF

clone_size: NA
d_call: TRBD1
j_call: TRBJ1-1
v_call: TRBV6-6
cdr3_nt: TGTGCCAGCAGTCCCCGGACAGGGGGTAAGAGCACTGAAGCTTTCTTT
cdr3_aa: CASSPRTGGKSTEAFF

clone_size: NA
d_call: NA
j_call: TRBJ2-5
v_call: TRBV6-2/TRBV6-3
cdr3_nt: TGTGCCAGCAGACCTACAGGAGCCCGGGTGTGGACCCAGTACTTC
cdr3_aa: CASRPTGARVWTQYF

clone_size: NA
d_call: NA
j_call: TRBJ2-7
v_call: TRBV5-8
cdr3_nt: TGTGCCAGCAGCTTGGTCCTAGCGAGCTCCTACGAGCAGTACTTC
cdr3_aa: CASSLVLASSYEQYF

clone_size: NA
d_call: TRBD1
j_call: TRBJ1-5
v_call: TRBV15
cdr3_nt: TGTGCCACCAGCAGAGGACAGGGGGTCCTTAGCAATCAGCCCCAGCATTTT
cdr3_aa: CATSRGQGVLSNQPQHF

clone_size: NA
d_call: TRBD1
j_call: TRBJ1-2
v_call: TRBV5-5
cdr3_nt: TGTGCCAGCAGCTCACCCCTGGACAGGGCCTTTGGCTACACCTTC
cdr3_aa: CASSSPLDRAFGYTF

clone_size: NA
d_call: TRBD1
j_call: TRBJ2-1
v_call: TRBV6-2/TRBV6-3
cdr3_nt: TGTGCCAGCAGTTACTCCCGGGACAGAGACTACAATGAGCAGTTCTTC
cdr3_aa: CASSYSRDRDYNEQFF

clone_size: NA
d_call: NA
j_call: TRBJ2-5
v_call: TRBV11-2
cdr3_nt: TGTGCCAGCAGCCGAGGAGCCCGGACCCAGTACTTC
cdr3_aa: CASSRGARTQYF

clone_size: NA
d_call: NA
j_call: TRBJ2-7
v_call: TRBV10-3
cdr3_nt: TGTGCCATCAGGGACAGTCGAAACTACGAGCAGTACTTC
cdr3_aa: CAIRDSRNYEQYF

clone_size: NA
d_call: TRBD2
j_call: TRBJ2-7
v_call: TRBV3-1/TRBV3-2
cdr3_nt: TGTGCCAGCAGCCCAAGAAATAGCGGGGGCTACGAGCAGTACTTC
cdr3_aa: CASSPRNSGGYEQYF